What follows are 23 T cell receptor beta chains derived from one specimen sequenced in a study of blood T cell repertoires in COVID-19 (dated by TCRdb to 2019 to 2021). Receptors were amplified or captured by the immunoSEQ multiplex PCR assay. TCRdb took over this immuneACCESS table, retaining in-frame rearrangements with V and J assigned. Such tables are incomplete; in checked studies, under half of the missing clones stem from an unresolved V gene, and the remainder is unexplained. The sample table lists about 210,000 clones, roughly 90% of them with a count of one. The top ten constitute 10% to 13% of the sample. Sequenced: PBMCs or T cells enriched from blood (not recorded which). These receptors were collected from a man younger than 35 with acute COVID-19.

The chain is built from TRBV28 and TRBJ1-2, with a weak D call TRBD1 (5 bases). Germline V lookup: CDR1 MDHEN, CDR2 SYDVKM. This CDR3 has 15 residues. V was clipped by 6 bases and J by 5 bases, with 19 bases between them. The CDR3, as DNA: TGTGCCAGCAGCCTGGGCTCTGGAGCAGGGTATGGCTACACCTTC. Its protein product is CASSLGSGAGYGYTF.

The DNA of the CDR3 is TGCAGCGTAGATGGACAGGGCTCCTACAATGAGCAGTTCTTC. Translating it yields CSVDGQGSYNEQFF. The chain uses TRBV29-1 and TRBJ2-1; the match to TRBD1 covers 8 bases. The J segment lost 0 bases and the V segment lost 6 bases, leaving 4 bases of the junction unmatched. Looked up from germline, CDR1 is SQVTM and CDR2 is ANQGSEA. The CDR3 is 14 residues long.

This clone was seen once. The chain is built from TRBV2 and TRBJ1-2; TRBD1 matches 9 bases. The V gene's germline CDR1 is SNHLY and CDR2 FYNNEI. V shed 6 bases, J shed 7 bases, and the junction held 9 bases outside the gene matches. The CDR3 runs 14 residues. In nucleotides, the CDR3 is TGTGCCAGCAGGGGTGGACAGGGGATCGGTGGCTACACCTTC. The encoded protein is CASRGGQGIGGYTF.

The rearrangement links TRBV12-3 or TRBV12-4 to TRBJ1-4; tentatively, D is TRBD1 (5 bases). The CDR3 sequence is 13 residues long. V was pared by 10 bases and J by 5 bases, with 14 bases between. The CDR3 coding sequence is TGTGCCACCAATGGGGGGGGGAATGAAAAACTGTTTTTT. As protein: CATNGGGNEKLFF.

This clone was seen once. V gene TRBV5-1 combines with J gene TRBJ2-7; TRBD1 agrees at 11 bases. V lost 4 bases to trimming and J lost 6 bases; unmatched junction nucleotides: 12. CDR3 size: 16 residues. CDR1 is SGHRS, CDR2 YFSETQ, per germline. The CDR3 DNA sequence: TGCGCCAGCAGCCACGGCCCCGGGACAGGGGGGGCCGAGCAGTACTTC. This encodes CASSHGPGTGGAEQYF.

The rearrangement uses TRBV5-5 and TRBJ1-2; 9 nucleotides align to TRBD1. The CDR3 extends over 14 amino acids. Germline loops: CDR1 SGHKS, CDR2 YYEKEE (reference sequence). Trimming at V came to 1 base and at J to 5 bases, leaving 3 bases not matched to a gene. The CDR3 nucleotides read TGTGCCAGCAGCTTGCCGGACAGGGGTTATGGCTACACCTTC. This encodes CASSLPDRGYGYTF.

The chain carries TRBV5-1 and TRBJ2-7; D gene uncertain. Looked up from germline, CDR1 is SGHRS and CDR2 is YFSETQ. This CDR3 comprises 12 residues. V was shortened by 2 bases and J by 4 bases, with 7 bases between the two germline ends. The CDR3 DNA sequence: TGCGCCAGCAGCTTAACCACTTACGAGCAGTACTTC. Translated: CASSLTTYEQYF.

The rearrangement uses TRBV18 and TRBJ1-3, with TRBD1 matching 9 bases. Germline V gene lookup returns CDR1 KGHSH and CDR2 LQKENI. The junction had 13 bases not matched to a gene; V was cut back by 3 bases and J by 4 bases. The CDR3 is made up of 18 amino acids. The DNA of the CDR3 is TGTGCCAGCTCACCTTGGACAGGGGAGATGGTAGCCGGAAACACCATATATTTT. Protein: CASSPWTGEMVAGNTIYF.

In its sample, this clone was seen once. The V gene is TRBV7-8, the J gene TRBJ2-2; perhaps TRBD1 as D (6 bases). The germline V and J ends were trimmed by 7 bases and 6 bases, with 15 bases remaining between them. CDR1 and CDR2 from the germline V gene are SGHVS and FQNEAQ. This CDR3 has 14 residues. The CDR3: CASIPTGGSGELFF. DNA for the CDR3: TGTGCCAGCATCCCGACAGGAGGTTCCGGGGAGCTGTTTTTT.

The chain uses TRBV6-1 and TRBJ1-2, with 8 positions matching TRBD1. Germline V gene data show CDR1 as MNHNS and CDR2 as SASEGT. There are 15 residues in the CDR3. Losses at the gene ends were 0 bases for V and 3 bases for J; bases not matched to a gene: 3. The CDR3 spells CASSEAVGQDYGYTF. In nucleotides, the CDR3 is TGTGCCAGCAGTGAAGCCGTGGGACAGGACTATGGCTACACCTTC.

The J gene is TRBJ2-1, the V gene TRBV6-5, with 14 bases fitting TRBD2. The CDR3 loop spans 14 amino acids. Germline trimming cut 5 bases from V and 8 bases from J; bases unmatched to any gene: 2. Germline CDR1 MNHEY, CDR2 SVGAGI. This CDR3 is CASSPGLAGDEQFF. The CDR3 DNA follows: TGTGCCAGCAGTCCGGGACTAGCGGGAGATGAGCAGTTCTTC.

This clone was found a few times. J is TRBJ2-1 and V is TRBV28; 10 bases align to TRBD1. CDR1 is MDHEN and CDR2 is SYDVKM in the germline V gene. V gave up 6 bases and J gave up 4 bases; unmatched junction bases: 6. The CDR3 length is 15 residues. The CDR3 here is CASSGTGERYNEQFF. The CDR3 region has the DNA TGTGCCAGCAGCGGGACAGGGGAGAGGTACAATGAGCAGTTCTTC.

The chain uses TRBV25-1 and TRBJ1-4; no firm D call. Germline assignment: CDR1 MGHDK and CDR2 SYGVNS. Trimming took 6 bases from V and 0 from J, leaving 8 bases between them. CDR3 length: 14 amino acids. CDR3 bases: TGTGCCAGCAGCAGAGGTTCAACTAATGAAAAACTGTTTTTT. Encoded protein: CASSRGSTNEKLFF.

The V and J genes are TRBV27 and TRBJ1-2; 9 bases align to TRBD1. This CDR3 contains 14 residues. Per germline, CDR1 MNHEY and CDR2 SMNVEV (reference sequence). Trimming cost V 4 bases and J 8 bases; bases outside gene matches: 8. CDR3 residues: CASSSRTGARGYTF. In nucleotides, the CDR3 is TGTGCCAGCAGTTCTCGGACAGGGGCGAGGGGCTACACCTTC.

V and J are TRBV18 and TRBJ2-2; D possibly corresponds to TRBD2 (5 bases). The CDR3 runs 16 residues. The V gene's germline CDR1 is KGHSH and CDR2 LQKENI. V was cut by 0 bases and J by 3 bases, with 11 bases left in between. CDR3 residues: CASSPPAGADTGELFF. CDR3 sequence (DNA): TGTGCCAGCTCACCACCGGCGGGCGCAGACACCGGGGAGCTGTTTTTT.

This chain connects TRBV9 to TRBJ1-2, with 10 bases identical to TRBD1. Looked up from germline, CDR1 is SGDLS and CDR2 is YYNGEE. The CDR3 has 13 residues. V was clipped by 3 bases and J by 8 bases; unmatched bases: 4. In nucleotides, the CDR3 is TGTGCCAGCAGCGGACAGGGGGCGTCCGGCTACACCTTC. Its translation: CASSGQGASGYTF.

Comments on this clone: Germline and junction disagree at one end, which may indicate a read error. V is TRBV3-1 (or the pseudogene TRBV3-2) and J is TRBJ2-5; 7 nucleotides agree with TRBD2. Germline V gene sequence: CDR1 LGHDT, CDR2 YNNKEL (reference sequence). There are 18 residues in the CDR3. CDR3 residues: CASSQWGSSGLGNESQYF. For the CDR3, the DNA is TGTGCCAGCAGCCAATGGGGCTCTAGCGGACTAGGGAATGAGAGCCAGTACTTC.

This clone has just one count. The V and J genes are TRBV30 and TRBJ2-3, with D possibly TRBD2 on 6 matching bases. The CDR3 runs to 14 residues. Trimming stripped 5 bases from V and 4 bases from J, with 16 bases between. Germline CDR1 reads GTSNPN; CDR2 reads SVGIG (reference sequence). In DNA form, the CDR3 reads TGTGCCTGGGGCCCCGGGAGTTCAGCAGATACGCAGTATTTT. It is translated as CAWGPGSSADTQYF. The entire variable domain, with the rest obtained from reference TRBV30 and TRBJ2-3, is as follows: SQTIHQWPATLVQPVGSPLSLECTVEGTSNPNLYWYRQAAGRGLQLLFYSVGIGQISSEVPQNLSASRPQDRQFILSSKKLLLSDSGFYLCAWGPGSSADTQYFGPGTRLTVL.

The chain employs TRBV15 and TRBJ1-1; D is unresolved. V lost 8 bases and J 5 bases, leaving 12 bases between the germline ends. CDR3 length: 12 amino acids. The germline CDR1 and CDR2 sequences are LNHNV and YYDKDF (reference sequence). CDR3 DNA: TGTGCCACCTCGACACGTGGGACTGAAGCTTTCTTT. Amino acids: CATSTRGTEAFF.

The V gene is TRBV6-5, the J gene TRBJ2-2; a possible D gene is TRBD2 (6 bases). The V end was cut by 5 bases, the J end by 1 base, with 8 bases between. The V gene's germline CDR1 is MNHEY and CDR2 SVGAGI. This CDR3 comprises 14 residues. DNA of the CDR3: TGTGCCAGCAGTCTTAGCGGGAACACCGGGGAGCTGTTTTTT. Protein sequence: CASSLSGNTGELFF.

The chain carries TRBV13 and TRBJ2-1, with 12 bases matching TRBD2. Trimming took 5 bases from V and 7 from J; bases not matched to a gene: 9. The CDR3 is 16 amino acids. The germline CDR1 and CDR2 sequences are PRHDT and FYEKMQ (reference sequence). The CDR3 sequence: CASSKSTSGRRNEQFF. In nucleotides, the CDR3 is TGTGCCAGCAGCAAATCGACTAGCGGGAGAAGGAATGAGCAGTTCTTC.

There are a few counts of this clone. The chain combines TRBV5-1 with TRBJ1-3; tentatively, D is TRBD1 (6 bases). Germline CDR1 reads SGHRS; CDR2 reads YFSETQ. V gave up 0 bases and J gave up 3 bases, with 13 bases separating them. The CDR3 spans 16 residues. This CDR3 is CASSLGAGGVGNTIYF. The CDR3 coding sequence is TGCGCCAGCAGCTTGGGTGCGGGGGGCGTTGGAAACACCATATATTTT.

This clone has only one observation. V usage is TRBV10-3 and J usage is TRBJ2-2; unclear D gene. The CDR3 consists of 14 residues. V shed 7 bases and J shed 1 base, with 10 bases lying between them. From germline, CDR1 is ENHRY and CDR2 SYGVKD. The CDR3 region is CAINSELNTGELFF. In DNA form, the CDR3 reads TGTGCCATCAATTCGGAGCTGAACACCGGGGAGCTGTTTTTT.